The rows below give T cell receptor beta chains drawn from one sample of a study of T cells in Graves' hyperthyroidism and ophthalmopathy. TCRdb re-called the multiplex PCR reads with MiXCR, one entry per CDR3 protein. The sample has 600,000 to 700,000 distinct CDR3 sequences, roughly 15% seen once. Sequenced: blood. These receptors came from a woman aged 35 to 49 with Graves' ophthalmopathy. CDR3s leave out the opening cysteine and the closing phenylalanine or tryptophan. A D gene is named only where the DNA matches it firmly.

v_call	d_call	cdr3_length	cdr3_aa
TRBV6-4	-	11	ASSEGYNSPLH
TRBV27	-	10	ASSHNGWEQY
TRBV20-1	-	14	SARELGAGPGNEQF
TRBV20-1	TRBD2	15	SARDDLAGVLSYEQY
TRBV6-5	-	11	AVVRDVQETQY
TRBV20-1	-	10	SATVSPETQY
TRBV6-1	-	12	ASSDTSRTYEQY
TRBV19	-	13	ASSMDLSSNQPQH
TRBV4-2	TRBD1	13	ASSQGDRGHQPQH
TRBV19	-	11	ASSIQLNTEAF
TRBV28	TRBD1	14	ASSRDRGNTVSPLH
TRBV24-1	TRBD1	14	ATSDHDGQGTSEAF
TRBV2	-	13	ASSESAGQSYEQY
TRBV7-2	-	13	ASSLVGSRNYGYT
TRBV7-9	-	12	ASSHSGVNYGYT
TRBV29-1	-	9	YRLGTGELF
TRBV28	TRBD2	14	ASSSVLSGGAYEQY
TRBV5-1	-	14	ASSLAYQDLNTEAF
TRBV27	-	14	ASSLESPHFAGELF
TRBV20-1	TRBD2	14	SALLAGGPGKETQY
TRBV29-1	-	11	SVEGRVRDTQY